This T cell receptor (beta chain) derives from a study of blood T cell repertoires in COVID-19. Overall study: The study drew acute and convalescent COVID-19 samples from the United States, Italy and Spain.

This table comes from immunoSEQ multiplex PCR, and its TCRdb copy is limited to in-frame clones, with some not included. Among roughly 380,000 clones listed, about 90% were seen once. Of note for this clone: Other DNA sequences in the sample encode the same CDR3.

J was trimmed by 0 bases and V by 6 bases; bases with no gene match: 5. The CDR3 is 14 residues long. Germline V CDR1 and CDR2: MNHEY, SMNVEV (reference sequence). V and J are TRBV27 and TRBJ2-7; 7 bases map to TRBD1. The sequencing sample was made of PBMCs or T cells enriched from blood (not recorded which). This clonotype was obtained from a man aged 25 to 45 who had recovered from COVID-19. The CDR3 DNA is TGTGCCAGCAGCTCGACAGGGAGCTCCTACGAGCAGTACTTC. This translates into CASSSTGSSYEQYF.